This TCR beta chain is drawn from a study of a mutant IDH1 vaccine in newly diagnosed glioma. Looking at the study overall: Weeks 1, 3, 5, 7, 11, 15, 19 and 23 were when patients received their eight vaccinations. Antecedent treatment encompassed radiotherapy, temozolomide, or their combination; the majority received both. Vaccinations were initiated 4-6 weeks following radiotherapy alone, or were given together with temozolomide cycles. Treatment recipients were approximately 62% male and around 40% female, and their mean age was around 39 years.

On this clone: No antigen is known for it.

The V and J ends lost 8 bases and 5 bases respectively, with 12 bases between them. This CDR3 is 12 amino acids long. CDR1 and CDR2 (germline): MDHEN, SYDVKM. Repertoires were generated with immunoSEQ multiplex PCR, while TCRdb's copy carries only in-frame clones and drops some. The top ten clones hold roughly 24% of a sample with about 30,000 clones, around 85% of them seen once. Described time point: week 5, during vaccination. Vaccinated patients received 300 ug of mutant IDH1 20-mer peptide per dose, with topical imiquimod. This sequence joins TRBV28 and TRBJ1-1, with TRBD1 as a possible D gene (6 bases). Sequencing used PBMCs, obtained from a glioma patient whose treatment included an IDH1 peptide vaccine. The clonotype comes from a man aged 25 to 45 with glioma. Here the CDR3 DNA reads TGTGCCAGCGGGGGAGGGGGAACTGAAGCTTTCTTT. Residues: CASGGGGTEAFF.